The 22 T cell receptor beta chains below come from one sample, sequenced in a study of blood T cell repertoires in COVID-19. Repertoires were generated with immunoSEQ multiplex PCR, while TCRdb's copy carries only in-frame clones and drops some. The table lists 250,000 or so clones, about four fifths of them singletons, with about 3.9% in the top ten. Specimen: PBMCs or T cells enriched from blood (not recorded which). These receptors all stem from a woman in her 40s who had been exposed to COVID-19.

The chain carries TRBV7-2 and TRBJ2-1; TRBD2 agrees at 10 bases. Trimming cost V 8 bases and J 8 bases; bases outside gene matches: 9. The CDR3 is 14 residues long. In germline, CDR1 is SGHTA, CDR2 FQGNSA. The DNA for the CDR3 is TGTGCCAGCGGGGTAGCGGGGGGCATCCATGAGCAGTTCTTC. Its translation: CASGVAGGIHEQFF. Complete variable domain (other parts from reference TRBV7-2 and TRBJ2-1): GAGVSQSPSNKVTEKGKDVELRCDPISGHTALYWYRQSLGQGLEFLIYFQGNSAPDKSGLPSDRFSAERTGGSVSTLTIQRTQQEDSAVYLCASGVAGGIHEQFFGPGTRLTVL.

This sequence joins TRBV28 and TRBJ2-1, with 8 bases matching TRBD2. The junction had 7 bases not matched to a gene; V was cut back by 2 bases and J by 7 bases. The CDR3 totals 15 residues. Per the germline V gene, CDR1 is MDHEN and CDR2 is SYDVKM. CDR3 in amino acids: CASSLRGGAGNEQFF. As DNA, the CDR3 is TGTGCCAGCAGTTTACGGGGGGGCGCTGGGAATGAGCAGTTCTTC. The full variable domain, with the rest looked up from reference TRBV28 and TRBJ2-1, is DVKVTQSSRYLVKRTGEKVFLECVQDMDHENMFWYRQDPGLGLRLIYFSYDVKMKEKGDIPEGYSVSREKKERFSLILESASTNQTSMYLCASSLRGGAGNEQFFGPGTRLTVL.

The J gene is TRBJ1-2, the V gene TRBV28; 8 nucleotides line up with TRBD1. The J segment lost 5 bases and the V segment lost 6 bases, leaving 20 bases of the junction unmatched. This CDR3 region has 18 residues. Germline V lookup: CDR1 MDHEN, CDR2 SYDVKM. CDR3 residues: CASSPPRDGSQGVYGYTF. The CDR3 DNA sequence: TGTGCCAGCAGCCCCCCTCGGGACGGGTCACAGGGGGTTTATGGCTACACCTTC.

The chain joins TRBV5-1 to TRBJ1-1; TRBD1 matches 7 bases. In germline, CDR1 is SGHRS, CDR2 YFSETQ. CDR3 size: 15 residues. Losses at the gene ends were 0 bases for V and 5 bases for J; bases not matched to a gene: 7. CDR3 protein: CASSLAGRGRTEAFF. CDR3 sequence (DNA): TGCGCCAGCAGCTTGGCCGGAAGGGGGCGGACTGAAGCTTTCTTT. The full variable domain, in which reference TRBV5-1 and TRBJ1-1 provide the parts outside the CDR3, is KAGVTQTPRYLIKTRGQQVTLSCSPISGHRSVSWYQQTPGQGLQFLFEYFSETQRNKGNFPGRFSGRQFSNSRSEMNVSTLELGDSALYLCASSLAGRGRTEAFFGQGTRLTVV.

This clone was seen a handful of times. The chain recombines TRBV28 with TRBJ1-3, with 7 bases identical to TRBD1. The germline V gene has CDR1 MDHEN and CDR2 SYDVKM. The CDR3 totals 16 residues. With V trimmed by 3 bases and J by 1 base, 6 bases remained unmatched. Here the CDR3 reads CASSFIDRVSGNTIYF. For the CDR3, the DNA is TGTGCCAGCAGTTTCATCGACAGGGTGTCTGGAAACACCATATATTTT.

This clone has just a few counts. This chain connects TRBV5-1 to TRBJ1-2, with D maybe TRBD1 (5 bases). The length of the CDR3 is 13 residues. Germline values: CDR1 SGHRS, CDR2 YFSETQ. V was pared by 7 bases and J by 8 bases, with 18 bases between. The CDR3 bases are TGCGCCAGCGGGTTGGGCAGGGTTACGGGCTACACCTTC. Translated, it gives CASGLGRVTGYTF.

J is TRBJ1-6 and V is TRBV5-6, with a weak D call TRBD1 (6 bases). The CDR3 consists of 15 residues. Trimming cost V 0 bases and J 9 bases, with 13 bases left between them. Germline values: CDR1 SGHDT, CDR2 YYEEEE. The CDR3 DNA follows: TGTGCCAGCAGCTTGGAGGGACATGGAGGTTCACCCCTCCACTTT. Its protein is CASSLEGHGGSPLHF. Filled out from reference TRBV5-6 and TRBJ1-6, the complete variable domain reads DAGVTQSPTHLIKTRGQQVTLRCSPKSGHDTVSWYQQALGQGPQFIFQYYEEEERQRGNFPDRFSGHQFPNYSSELNVNALLLGDSALYLCASSLEGHGGSPLHFGNGTRLTVT.

V is TRBV9 and J is TRBJ2-3, with D possibly TRBD2 on 6 matching bases. Germline CDR1 and CDR2: SGDLS and YYNGEE. Trimming left V 6 bases short and J 4 bases short, with 9 bases between. There are 12 residues in the CDR3. CDR3 sequence (DNA): TGTGCCAGCACACGGGGGTCAGATACGCAGTATTTT. This translates into CASTRGSDTQYF.

This clone occurred once. CDR3 bases: TGTGCCAGCAGTTCCGCGGCAGATACGCAGTATTTT. This codes for CASSSAADTQYF. The chain recombines TRBV6-2 or TRBV6-3 with TRBJ2-3; D is uncertain. Germline assignment: CDR1 MNHEY and CDR2 SVGEGT. The CDR3 is made up of 12 amino acids. Trimming removed 4 bases at V and 4 bases at J, with 6 bases between.

The rearrangement uses TRBV2 and TRBJ2-3; 12 positions agree with TRBD2. Germline V gene sequence: CDR1 SNHLY, CDR2 FYNNEI. The V segment lost 5 bases and the J segment 2 bases; nucleotides outside the gene matches: 2. This CDR3 is built from 15 residues. The CDR3: CASSSSGGATDTQYF. CDR3 coding DNA: TGTGCCAGCAGTTCTAGCGGGGGGGCCACAGATACGCAGTATTTT.

The chain combines TRBV27 with TRBJ1-2; 9 bases fit TRBD1. From germline, CDR1 is MNHEY and CDR2 SMNVEV (reference sequence). Trimming took 3 bases from V and 8 from J; bases not matched to a gene: 13. This CDR3 has 16 residues. CDR3 sequence reads: CASSFRGQGASSGYTF. CDR3 nucleotide sequence: TGTGCCAGCAGTTTTAGGGGACAGGGAGCGTCAAGCGGCTACACCTTC.

The V gene is TRBV6-5, the J gene TRBJ1-4; D is ambiguous. V was clipped by 6 bases and J by 7 bases, with 18 bases between them. Germline CDR1 reads MNHEY; CDR2 reads SVGAGI. This CDR3 has 15 amino acids. The CDR3 region has the DNA TGTGCCAGCAGCGCCCAAACAGCGGAGGGTGAAAAACTGTTTTTT. Residues: CASSAQTAEGEKLFF.

This clone has a single count. The chain recombines TRBV2 with TRBJ2-3; 12 nucleotides align to TRBD2. Looked up from germline, CDR1 is SNHLY and CDR2 is FYNNEI. The ends lost 6 bases at V and 2 bases at J; junction bases unmatched: 6. This CDR3 is built from 16 residues. The CDR3 DNA reads TGTGCCAGCAGAAAGACTAGCGGGGGAAACACAGATACGCAGTATTTT. Amino acid sequence: CASRKTSGGNTDTQYF. The variable domain in full, with the rest retrieved from reference TRBV2 and TRBJ2-3, is EPEVTQTPSHQVTQMGQEVILRCVPISNHLYFYWYRQILGQKVEFLVSFYNNEISEKSEIFDDQFSVERPDGSNFTLKIRSTKLEDSAMYFCASRKTSGGNTDTQYFGPGTRLTVL.

This chain joins TRBV4-2 and TRBJ2-3; TRBD2 matches 11 bases. The CDR3 has 15 amino acids. Trimming cost V 6 bases and J 1 base; bases outside gene matches: 3. Germline V gene sequence: CDR1 LGHNA, CDR2 YNFKEQ. The CDR3: CASRRSGGGTDTQYF. CDR3 sequence (DNA): TGTGCCAGCAGACGTAGCGGGGGGGGCACAGATACGCAGTATTTT.

The chain links TRBV19 to TRBJ1-5, with D tentatively TRBD1 (5 bases). The germline V and J ends were trimmed by 3 bases and 3 bases, with 12 bases remaining between them. The CDR3 contains 15 residues. Germline loops: CDR1 LNHDA, CDR2 SQIVND (reference sequence). The CDR3: CASSISGANNQPQHF. CDR3 DNA sequence: TGTGCCAGTAGTATCAGCGGGGCTAACAATCAGCCCCAGCATTTT.

This clone has ten or more counts. The chain uses TRBV4-1 and TRBJ1-4; TRBD1 matches at 7 bases. With V trimmed by 4 bases and J by 0 bases, 8 bases remained unmatched. The germline V gene has CDR1 MGHRA and CDR2 YSYEKL. The CDR3 loop spans 17 amino acids. The chain's CDR3 is CASSPGGGGSTNEKLFF. The CDR3 nucleotides read TGCGCCAGCAGCCCAGGGGGTGGGGGCTCAACTAATGAAAAACTGTTTTTT.

This sequence joins TRBV28 and TRBJ1-4; D unclear. The CDR3 is made up of 15 amino acids. V was pared by 1 base and J by 8 bases, with 14 bases between. Germline CDR1 reads MDHEN; CDR2 reads SYDVKM. The CDR3 DNA follows: TGTGCCAGCAGTTTATCAGCGGGGATGGGGGAAAAACTGTTTTTT. Translating it yields CASSLSAGMGEKLFF.

This clone was observed a handful of times. V gene TRBV7-2 combines with J gene TRBJ1-5, with D perhaps matching TRBD1 (5 bases). Germline values: CDR1 SGHTA, CDR2 FQGNSA. The V and J ends lost 4 bases and 3 bases respectively, with 13 bases between them. The CDR3 is 15 amino acids. The DNA of the CDR3 is TGTGCCAGCAGCTGGGGGGGGTCCGACAATCAGCCCCAGCATTTT. This codes for CASSWGGSDNQPQHF.

The chain combines TRBV28 with TRBJ2-5, with a tentative D call TRBD2 (7 bases). Per germline, CDR1 MDHEN and CDR2 SYDVKM. Trimming pared 4 bases from V and 1 base from J, leaving 16 bases between. CDR3 size: 16 residues. The CDR3 is CASSYGSGGRQETQYF. The CDR3 DNA reads TGTGCCAGCAGTTACGGGTCGGGGGGCCGCCAAGAGACCCAGTACTTC. Supplemented by reference TRBV28 and TRBJ2-5, the full variable domain reads DVKVTQSSRYLVKRTGEKVFLECVQDMDHENMFWYRQDPGLGLRLIYFSYDVKMKEKGDIPEGYSVSREKKERFSLILESASTNQTSMYLCASSYGSGGRQETQYFGPGTRLLVL.

J is TRBJ2-1 and V is TRBV7-9; no reliable D call. CDR3 length equals 15 residues. Germline assignment: CDR1 SEHNR and CDR2 FQNEAQ (reference sequence). Trimming removed 1 base from V and 6 bases from J, with 13 bases in between. The CDR3 loop reads CASSLVLTKVNEQFF. CDR3 in DNA: TGTGCCAGCAGCTTAGTACTCACTAAGGTCAATGAGCAGTTCTTC.

This clone appeared a single time. The chain links TRBV6-6 to TRBJ1-1; TRBD1 matches at 9 bases. The germline CDR1 and CDR2 sequences are MNHNY and SVGAGI (reference sequence). The CDR3 is 13 amino acids. V shed 6 bases and J 5 bases; nucleotides not matched to a gene: 4. The CDR3 nucleotides are TGTGCCAGCAGAGGACAGGGGTATACTGAAGCTTTCTTT. Residues: CASRGQGYTEAFF.

The V gene is TRBV19, the J gene TRBJ1-2, with TRBD1 as a possible D gene (5 bases). Germline V gives CDR1 LNHDA, CDR2 SQIVND (reference sequence). This CDR3 comprises 14 residues. V was clipped by 5 bases and J by 0 bases, with 10 bases between them. CDR3 bases: TGTGCCAGTAGTCTGTCAGGGTCTAACTATGGCTACACCTTC. It is translated as CASSLSGSNYGYTF.